This is a list of T cell receptor beta chains from one sample in a study of blood T cell repertoires in COVID-19. Here immunoSEQ multiplex PCR was the method, and the copy in TCRdb shows in-frame clones only, minus some. The sample includes 310,000 or so clones, around nine tenths of them seen just once. Sequenced sample: PBMCs or T cells enriched from blood (not recorded which). These TCRs come from a woman aged 40 to 49 who had recovered from COVID-19. CDR3s include the opening cysteine and the closing phenylalanine or tryptophan. Each record gives: clone size, D gene, J gene, V gene, CDR3 DNA, CDR3 protein. The D gene is left open where the match is weak. The size field is filled for only some rows; it gives once, few, many or a size class.

abundance: .
d_gene: .
j_gene: TRBJ2-5
v_gene: TRBV5-4
CDR3nt: TGTGCCAGCAGCTTAGGGGTGCAAGAGACCCAGTACTTC
CDR3aa: CASSLGVQETQYF

abundance: .
d_gene: TRBD2
j_gene: TRBJ2-5
v_gene: TRBV10-3
CDR3nt: TGTGCCATCAGTGGAACCGGGACTAGCGGGAGAGAGACCCAGTACTTC
CDR3aa: CAISGTGTSGRETQYF

abundance: few
d_gene: TRBD1
j_gene: TRBJ1-2
v_gene: TRBV5-4
CDR3nt: TGTGCCAGCAGCCGCCAGGGGGTCGACTATGGCTACACCTTC
CDR3aa: CASSRQGVDYGYTF

abundance: .
d_gene: TRBD1
j_gene: TRBJ2-1
v_gene: TRBV29-1
CDR3nt: TGCAGCGTTGAGAAGGACAGGGATCTTAATGAGCAGTTCTTC
CDR3aa: CSVEKDRDLNEQFF

abundance: .
d_gene: .
j_gene: TRBJ2-1
v_gene: TRBV5-4
CDR3nt: TGTGCCAGCAGCTTGGGCGAGGCTGAGCAGTTCTTC
CDR3aa: CASSLGEAEQFF

abundance: few
d_gene: TRBD2
j_gene: TRBJ2-2
v_gene: TRBV3-1/TRBV3-2
CDR3nt: TGTGCCAGCAGCCAAGAATCATGGCTAGCGGTCTTCACCGGGGAGCTGTTTTTT
CDR3aa: CASSQESWLAVFTGELFF

abundance: once
d_gene: TRBD1
j_gene: TRBJ1-5
v_gene: TRBV27
CDR3nt: TGTGCCAGCAGTTTATTACAGGGGTCTCAGCCCCAGCATTTT
CDR3aa: CASSLLQGSQPQHF

abundance: .
d_gene: .
j_gene: TRBJ1-1
v_gene: TRBV6-4
CDR3nt: TGTGCCAGCAGTGCGACAGTGAACACTGAAGCTTTCTTT
CDR3aa: CASSATVNTEAFF

abundance: few
d_gene: TRBD2
j_gene: TRBJ2-7
v_gene: TRBV7-8
CDR3nt: TGTGCCAGCAGCTTAGGACCTCAGGTGACTAGCGGCTCCTACGAGCAGTACTTC
CDR3aa: CASSLGPQVTSGSYEQYF

abundance: .
d_gene: .
j_gene: TRBJ2-1
v_gene: TRBV6-6
CDR3nt: TGTGCCAGCACAGACTACTACTACAATGAGCAGTTCTTC
CDR3aa: CASTDYYYNEQFF

abundance: .
d_gene: TRBD1
j_gene: TRBJ1-1
v_gene: TRBV14
CDR3nt: TGTGCCAGCAGCCTAGACAGGGTGAGGAGGAACACTGAAGCTTTCTTT
CDR3aa: CASSLDRVRRNTEAFF

abundance: .
d_gene: TRBD1
j_gene: TRBJ1-2
v_gene: TRBV7-2
CDR3nt: TGTGCCAGCAGCGTTACAGGGGGCAACTATGGCTACACCTTC
CDR3aa: CASSVTGGNYGYTF

abundance: .
d_gene: .
j_gene: TRBJ1-4
v_gene: TRBV7-9
CDR3nt: TGTGCCAGCAGCCGCCTGGACTCTCCTAATGAAAAACTGTTTTTT
CDR3aa: CASSRLDSPNEKLFF

abundance: .
d_gene: TRBD1
j_gene: TRBJ2-1
v_gene: TRBV10-1
CDR3nt: TGCGCCAGCATGGCGGGGACAGGGGGCGCGTCCTACAATGAGCAGTTCTTC
CDR3aa: CASMAGTGGASYNEQFF

abundance: .
d_gene: TRBD1
j_gene: TRBJ1-2
v_gene: TRBV6-2/TRBV6-3
CDR3nt: TGTGCCAGCAGCTCGACAGGGATCCTTAACTATGGCTACACCTTC
CDR3aa: CASSSTGILNYGYTF

abundance: once
d_gene: .
j_gene: TRBJ2-5
v_gene: TRBV27
CDR3nt: TGTGCCAGCAGTTTCACTGGGCTACGTCAAGAGACCCAGTACTTC
CDR3aa: CASSFTGLRQETQYF

abundance: .
d_gene: .
j_gene: TRBJ2-3
v_gene: TRBV15
CDR3nt: TGTGCCACCAGCAGAGATCGGGCGGGGGCCACAGATACGCAGTATTTT
CDR3aa: CATSRDRAGATDTQYF

abundance: .
d_gene: TRBD2
j_gene: TRBJ2-1
v_gene: TRBV7-8
CDR3nt: TGTGCCTCTGGACTAGCGGGGGTATACTCCTCGGTCTACAATGAGCAGTTCTTC
CDR3aa: CASGLAGVYSSVYNEQFF

abundance: once
d_gene: .
j_gene: TRBJ1-2
v_gene: TRBV24-1
CDR3nt: TGTGCCACCAGTGATCTCGACACTAACTATGGCTACACCTTC
CDR3aa: CATSDLDTNYGYTF

abundance: .
d_gene: .
j_gene: TRBJ1-6
v_gene: TRBV27
CDR3nt: TGTGCCAGCAGTTTATCGGGGGGAAGTTCACCCCTCCACTTT
CDR3aa: CASSLSGGSSPLHF

abundance: .
d_gene: TRBD1
j_gene: TRBJ2-5
v_gene: TRBV18
CDR3nt: TGTGCCAGCTCACCCGACAGGGGGCGGCAAGAGACCCAGTACTTC
CDR3aa: CASSPDRGRQETQYF

abundance: .
d_gene: .
j_gene: TRBJ2-7
v_gene: TRBV19
CDR3nt: TGTGCCAGTAGCCGAGGAGGTAACGGCGAGCAGTACTTC
CDR3aa: CASSRGGNGEQYF

abundance: .
d_gene: .
j_gene: TRBJ2-3
v_gene: TRBV29-1
CDR3nt: TGCAGCGTTGAGTATCGGGGGATAAACACAGATACGCAGTATTTT
CDR3aa: CSVEYRGINTDTQYF

abundance: .
d_gene: TRBD1
j_gene: TRBJ2-5
v_gene: TRBV5-4
CDR3nt: TGTGCCAGCAGCTCCACCCCCGGGACAGTTTACCAAGAGACCCAGTACTTC
CDR3aa: CASSSTPGTVYQETQYF

abundance: .
d_gene: .
j_gene: TRBJ2-5
v_gene: TRBV11-3
CDR3nt: TGTGCCAGCAGCTTATTAGCGATTTACCAAGAGACCCAGTACTTC
CDR3aa: CASSLLAIYQETQYF

abundance: .
d_gene: TRBD2
j_gene: TRBJ2-1
v_gene: TRBV9
CDR3nt: TGTGCCAGCAGCGATCCCCGGGCGGGAGGTTACAATGAGCAGTTCTTC
CDR3aa: CASSDPRAGGYNEQFF

abundance: .
d_gene: TRBD1
j_gene: TRBJ2-7
v_gene: TRBV11-1
CDR3nt: TGTGCCAGCAGCTTTTTGGGACAGGGGAACTCCTACGAGCAGTACTTC
CDR3aa: CASSFLGQGNSYEQYF

abundance: .
d_gene: TRBD2
j_gene: TRBJ2-3
v_gene: TRBV19
CDR3nt: TGTGCCAGTAGTATAGATGTAGCGGGGGGCACAGATACGCAGTATTTT
CDR3aa: CASSIDVAGGTDTQYF

abundance: .
d_gene: TRBD1
j_gene: TRBJ2-7
v_gene: TRBV6-5
CDR3nt: TGTGCCAGCCGGGACAGGTGGGACTCCTACGAGCAGTACTTC
CDR3aa: CASRDRWDSYEQYF

abundance: .
d_gene: .
j_gene: TRBJ1-2
v_gene: TRBV7-3
CDR3nt: TGTGCCAGCAGCTTCGCAGGGGAATTAGGCTACACCTTC
CDR3aa: CASSFAGELGYTF

abundance: .
d_gene: .
j_gene: TRBJ2-1
v_gene: TRBV18
CDR3nt: TGTGCCAGCTCACCACCCGGTGGAGGCTTCAATGAGCAGTTCTTC
CDR3aa: CASSPPGGGFNEQFF

abundance: .
d_gene: TRBD2
j_gene: TRBJ2-1
v_gene: TRBV11-3
CDR3nt: TGTGCCAGCAGAGAGCGGGACGGTGGTGAGCAGTTCTTC
CDR3aa: CASRERDGGEQFF

abundance: once
d_gene: .
j_gene: TRBJ2-7
v_gene: TRBV5-4
CDR3nt: TGTGCCAGCAGCTTGGAGGGGTGGGAGGAACAGTACTTC
CDR3aa: CASSLEGWEEQYF